This TCR beta chain was sequenced for a study of CD8 T cells in Susac syndrome. Germline V gives CDR1 SGHDN, CDR2 FVKESK. V was clipped by 3 bases and J by 1 base, with 9 bases between them. The CDR3 extends over 14 amino acids. The authors reverse transcribed about 0.5 to 1 ug RNA with random hexamers. The method of amplification for TCR beta CDR3 was immunoSEQ multiplex PCR, covering 54 Vbeta and 13 Jbeta. TCRdb processed the immunoSEQ multiplex PCR reads anew with MiXCR; each CDR3 protein has one entry. The sample holds 200,000 to 300,000 distinct CDR3 sequences, 93% seen once. The material sequenced was CD4+ T cells from PBMCs. The sequence was obtained from a human donor with multiple sclerosis. V and J are TRBV14 and TRBJ1-1; D is perhaps TRBD1 (5 bases). The CDR3 DNA follows: TGTGCCAGCAGCCACATGGGGCAGAACACTGAAGCTTTCTTT. This encodes CASSHMGQNTEAFF. Complete variable domain (other parts from reference TRBV14 and TRBJ1-1): EAGVTQFPSHSVIEKGQTVTLRCDPISGHDNLYWYRRVMGKEIKFLLHFVKESKQDESGMPNNRFLAERTGGTYSTLKVQPAELEDSGVYFCASSHMGQNTEAFFGQGTRLTVV.